Listed below are T cell receptor beta chains from one sample, sequenced in a study of cytomegalovirus exposure and HLA in healthy donors. Repertoires were generated with immunoSEQ multiplex PCR, while TCRdb's copy carries only in-frame clones and drops some. This table has about 180,000 clones, around 79% appearing once. The sequenced sample consisted of PBMCs. Receptor source: a woman aged 40 to 49 in good health and CMV-seronegative. The CDR3 runs from the conserved cysteine through the conserved F or W. Each record gives: V gene, J gene, CDR3 length, clone size, D gene, CDR3 protein, CDR3 DNA. The D gene is left open where the match is weak. The listing skips clone size in some rows; elsewhere it reads once, few, many or a size class.

TRBV7-8	TRBJ1-1	14	.	.	CASSLTLKNTEAFF	TGTGCCAGCAGCTTAACACTAAAGAACACTGAAGCTTTCTTT
TRBV27	TRBJ2-7	17	.	.	CASSLTPPGAGSYEQYF	TGTGCCAGCAGTTTGACACCCCCAGGGGCAGGATCCTACGAGCAGTACTTC
TRBV5-1	TRBJ1-3	20	.	TRBD1	CASSLRMIRDSGHSGNTIYF	TGCGCCAGCAGCTTGCGCATGATTCGGGACAGCGGCCACTCTGGAAACACCATATATTTT
TRBV6-1	TRBJ1-3	15	.	.	CASSDRHHLGDTIYF	TGTGCCAGCAGTGATCGACACCACCTTGGTGACACCATATATTTT
TRBV7-2	TRBJ1-4	18	.	.	CASSTPKGNRDQTEKLFF	TGTGCCAGCAGCACCCCAAAAGGGAACAGGGACCAGACCGAAAAACTGTTTTTT
TRBV5-5	TRBJ1-1	16	.	.	CASSFRAGATNTEAFF	TGTGCCAGCAGCTTCCGGGCTGGGGCGACTAACACTGAAGCTTTCTTT
TRBV7-9	TRBJ1-4	12	once	.	CASMGGNEKLFF	TGTGCCAGCATGGGGGGTAATGAAAAACTGTTTTTT
TRBV27	TRBJ1-4	14	few	.	CASSYRVLGEKLFF	TGTGCCAGCAGTTACAGGGTGTTAGGAGAAAAACTGTTTTTT
TRBV6-5	TRBJ2-7	15	.	TRBD1	CASSLGRQGWNEQYF	TGTGCCAGCAGTCTCGGCCGACAGGGATGGAACGAGCAGTACTTC
TRBV18	TRBJ2-7	15	.	TRBD2	CASSRTQGLTYEQYF	TGTGCCAGCTCACGAACGCAGGGACTAACCTACGAGCAGTACTTC
TRBV28	TRBJ1-3	15	.	.	CASTPLGGSGNTIYF	TGTGCCAGCACCCCACTAGGGGGATCTGGAAACACCATATATTTT
TRBV5-4	TRBJ2-1	15	.	TRBD2	CASTSAGVVNSEQFF	TGTGCCAGCACCTCAGCGGGAGTGGTTAATAGTGAGCAGTTCTTC
TRBV12-5	TRBJ2-7	12	.	.	CASGQGYYEQYF	TGTGCTAGTGGTCAGGGGTACTACGAGCAGTACTTC
TRBV29-1	TRBJ1-3	13	.	.	CSVGGGVGNTIYF	TGCAGCGTTGGGGGAGGAGTTGGAAACACCATATATTTT
TRBV2	TRBJ2-7	11	once	.	CATNDLFEQYF	TGTGCCACCAACGATCTCTTCGAGCAGTACTTC
TRBV29-1	TRBJ2-3	14	.	.	CSVEGPGIADTQYF	TGCAGCGTTGAGGGTCCTGGGATAGCGGATACGCAGTATTTT
TRBV6-6	TRBJ1-6	14	few	.	CASRVTVDYSPLHF	TGTGCCAGCAGGGTGACAGTCGACTATTCACCCCTCCACTTT
TRBV9	TRBJ1-2	15	.	TRBD1	CASADSGTATYGYTF	TGTGCCAGCGCCGATTCCGGGACAGCCACTTATGGCTACACCTTC
TRBV27	TRBJ2-1	13	.	.	CASTAGQYNEQFF	TGTGCCAGCACCGCCGGACAGTACAATGAGCAGTTCTTC
TRBV6-5	TRBJ2-7	15	.	.	CASSSPGLRSYEQYF	TGTGCCAGCAGTTCACCGGGACTTAGGAGTTACGAGCAGTACTTC
TRBV29-1	TRBJ2-1	13	.	.	CSVPHDRLREQFF	TGCAGCGTTCCGCACGACAGGTTGAGGGAGCAGTTCTTC
TRBV4-1	TRBJ2-2	18	.	TRBD2	CASSQVGLAGVVTGELFF	TGCGCCAGCAGCCAAGTGGGGCTAGCGGGAGTGGTCACCGGGGAGCTGTTTTTT
TRBV6-1	TRBJ1-5	14	.	TRBD1	CASSDWDRGQPQHF	TGTGCCAGCAGTGACTGGGACAGGGGACAGCCCCAGCATTTT
TRBV6-1	TRBJ1-4	15	.	.	CASSNPTGINEKLFF	TGTGCCAGCAGTAACCCGACAGGCATTAATGAAAAACTGTTTTTT
TRBV11-3	TRBJ1-1	15	.	.	CASSLTGTLNTEAFF	TGTGCCAGCAGCCTAACAGGGACACTGAACACTGAAGCTTTCTTT
TRBV5-1	TRBJ2-6	16	.	.	CASSAAVFSGANVLTF	TGCGCCAGCAGCGCGGCCGTATTCTCTGGGGCCAACGTCCTGACTTTC
TRBV30	TRBJ1-4	14	.	.	CAWSVVPVDEKLFF	TGTGCCTGGAGTGTGGTCCCGGTGGATGAAAAACTGTTTTTT
TRBV11-1	TRBJ2-1	16	.	TRBD1	CASSYTRGTGYSEQFF	TGTGCCAGCAGCTACACTCGCGGGACAGGGTACAGTGAGCAGTTCTTC
TRBV29-1	TRBJ2-1	11	.	.	CSVYGGNEQFF	TGCAGCGTTTACGGAGGGAATGAGCAGTTCTTC
TRBV7-9	TRBJ2-7	16	.	TRBD2	CASSPELAGASYEQYF	TGTGCCAGCAGCCCGGAACTAGCGGGGGCATCCTACGAGCAGTACTTC
TRBV2	TRBJ1-5	15	.	TRBD1	CASSEGQVGNQPQHF	TGTGCCAGCAGTGAGGGACAGGTGGGCAATCAGCCCCAGCATTTT
TRBV6-6	TRBJ1-4	15	.	TRBD1	CASSGRDRVNEKLFF	TGTGCCAGCAGTGGTCGGGACAGGGTTAATGAAAAACTGTTTTTT
TRBV7-8	TRBJ2-1	11	.	.	CASSYSNEQFF	TGTGCCAGCAGTTACAGCAATGAGCAGTTCTTC
TRBV27	TRBJ2-7	18	.	TRBD1	CASSPWTGGASGSSEQYF	TGTGCCAGCAGTCCCTGGACAGGGGGCGCATCAGGGTCCAGCGAGCAGTACTTC
TRBV2	TRBJ1-5	13	once	.	CASRTRYNQPQHF	TGTGCCAGCAGGACACGCTACAATCAGCCCCAGCATTTT
TRBV6-1	TRBJ1-1	14	.	.	CASKPSSLNTEAFF	TGTGCCAGCAAGCCATCGAGCTTGAACACTGAAGCTTTCTTT
TRBV6-1	TRBJ2-4	14	.	TRBD1	CASSATGTKNIQYF	TGTGCCAGCAGTGCGACAGGGACCAAAAACATTCAGTACTTC
TRBV28	TRBJ2-3	13	.	TRBD1	CASSSPGQGQQYF	TGTGCCAGCAGTTCCCCCGGACAGGGCCAACAGTATTTT
TRBV7-9	TRBJ2-3	18	.	TRBD2	CASSPGLAGGPGTDTQYF	TGTGCCAGCAGCCCGGGACTAGCGGGGGGGCCAGGCACAGATACGCAGTATTTT
TRBV14	TRBJ1-2	14	.	.	CASSPNSLGGGASF	TGTGCCAGCAGCCCGAACTCCCTGGGCGGGGGCGCCTCCTTC
TRBV5-4	TRBJ1-2	15	.	.	CASSASAQGRDGYTF	TGTGCCAGCAGCGCCTCGGCACAGGGTAGGGATGGCTACACCTTC
TRBV7-2	TRBJ1-3	16	.	.	CASSSRVIRSGNTIYF	TGTGCCAGCAGCTCCAGGGTAATTCGATCTGGAAACACCATATATTTT
TRBV6-1	TRBJ1-1	14	.	TRBD1	CASIRTGGYTEAFF	TGTGCCAGCATTAGGACAGGGGGCTACACTGAAGCTTTCTTT
TRBV5-4	TRBJ1-1	13	few	.	CASSFTLNTEAFF	TGTGCCAGCAGCTTTACTCTGAACACTGAAGCTTTCTTT
TRBV6-1	TRBJ1-2	15	.	TRBD1	CASSELTGAGSGYTF	TGTGCCAGCAGTGAACTGACAGGGGCAGGGTCTGGCTACACCTTC
TRBV28	TRBJ2-3	12	.	.	CASRKTRETQYF	TGTGCCAGCAGAAAGACACGGGAGACGCAGTATTTT
TRBV29-1	TRBJ2-1	14	.	TRBD2	CSVDPSGLYNEQFF	TGCAGCGTGGATCCTAGCGGCCTCTACAATGAGCAGTTCTTC
TRBV7-8	TRBJ2-3	15	.	TRBD2	CASSPQAGGPDTQYF	TGTGCCAGCAGCCCACAAGCGGGGGGGCCCGATACGCAGTATTTT
TRBV6-1	TRBJ1-6	13	.	.	CASRVLGISPLHF	TGTGCCAGCAGGGTCCTCGGGATTTCACCCCTCCACTTT
TRBV7-9	TRBJ2-7	16	.	.	CASSLTMGGSAYEQYF	TGTGCCAGCAGCTTAACGATGGGAGGAAGTGCCTACGAGCAGTACTTC
TRBV30	TRBJ2-2	15	.	.	CAWSVRGTVTGELFF	TGTGCCTGGAGTGTAAGGGGGACGGTCACCGGGGAGCTGTTTTTT
TRBV5-1	TRBJ1-1	15	few	.	CASSPLTGGNTEAFF	TGCGCCAGCAGCCCGCTGACAGGTGGGAACACTGAAGCTTTCTTT
TRBV7-8	TRBJ1-5	12	.	.	CASSLVFQPQHF	TGTGCCAGCAGCTTAGTCTTCCAGCCCCAGCATTTT
TRBV13	TRBJ2-7	13	.	TRBD1	CASSSRGLYEQYF	TGTGCCAGCAGCTCTAGGGGGCTCTACGAGCAGTACTTC
TRBV28	TRBJ1-2	14	.	.	CASSFGGAHYGYTF	TGTGCCAGCAGTTTCGGGGGGGCGCACTATGGCTACACCTTC
TRBV27	TRBJ1-2	14	.	.	CASSLEPGDYGYTF	TGTGCCAGCAGTTTAGAGCCGGGGGACTATGGCTACACCTTC
TRBV2	TRBJ2-5	16	.	.	CASSVRSGLTQETQYF	TGTGCCAGCAGTGTACGATCCGGACTAACTCAAGAGACCCAGTACTTC
TRBV9	TRBJ2-7	11	.	.	CASSVGAEQYF	TGTGCCAGCAGCGTAGGGGCCGAGCAGTACTTC